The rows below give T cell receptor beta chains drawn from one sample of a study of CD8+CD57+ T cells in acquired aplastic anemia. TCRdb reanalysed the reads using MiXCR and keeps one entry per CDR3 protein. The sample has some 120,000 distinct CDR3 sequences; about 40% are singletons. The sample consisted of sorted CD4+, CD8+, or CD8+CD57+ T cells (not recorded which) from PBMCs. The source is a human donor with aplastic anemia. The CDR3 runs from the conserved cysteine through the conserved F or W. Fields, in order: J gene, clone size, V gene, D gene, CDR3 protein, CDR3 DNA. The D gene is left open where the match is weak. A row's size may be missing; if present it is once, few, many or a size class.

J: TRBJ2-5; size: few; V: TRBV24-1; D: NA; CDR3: CATSDSRTHQETQYF; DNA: TGTGCCACCAGTGATTCAAGGACTCACCAAGAGACCCAGTACTTC
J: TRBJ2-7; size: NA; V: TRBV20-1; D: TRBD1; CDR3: CSAQTGISYEQYF; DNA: TGCAGTGCCCAGACAGGGATCTCCTACGAGCAGTACTTC
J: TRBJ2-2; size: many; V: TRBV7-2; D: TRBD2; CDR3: CASRQRGGWTGELFF; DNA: TGTGCCAGCAGACAGCGGGGGGGTTGGACCGGGGAGCTGTTTTTT
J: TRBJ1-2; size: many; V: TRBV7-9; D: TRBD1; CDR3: CASSLWTGVGYGYTF; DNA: TGTGCCAGCAGCTTATGGACAGGGGTTGGCTATGGCTACACCTTC
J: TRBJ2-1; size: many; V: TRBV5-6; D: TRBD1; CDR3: CASSPRDRGRYNEQFF; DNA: TGTGCCAGCAGCCCGAGGGACAGGGGGAGATACAATGAGCAGTTCTTC
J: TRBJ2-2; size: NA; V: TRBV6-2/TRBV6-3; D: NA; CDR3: CASSTLKVANTGELFF; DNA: TGTGCCAGCAGTACTTTGAAGGTAGCGAACACCGGGGAGCTGTTTTTT
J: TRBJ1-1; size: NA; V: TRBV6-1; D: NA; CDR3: CASSERGGRNTEAFF; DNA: TGTGCCAGCAGTGAAAGGGGGGGGCGGAACACTGAAGCTTTCTTT
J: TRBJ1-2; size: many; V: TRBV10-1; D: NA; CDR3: CASSENGPNGGYTF; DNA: TGCGCCAGCAGTGAGAACGGACCTAACGGGGGCTACACCTTC
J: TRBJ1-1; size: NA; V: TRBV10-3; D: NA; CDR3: CAIRDSESVGTEAFF; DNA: TGTGCCATCAGGGACTCCGAATCGGTGGGCACTGAAGCTTTCTTT
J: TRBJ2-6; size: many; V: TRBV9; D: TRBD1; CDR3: CASSVRDRGSGANVLTF; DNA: TGTGCCAGCAGCGTCCGGGACAGGGGCTCTGGGGCCAACGTCCTGACTTTC
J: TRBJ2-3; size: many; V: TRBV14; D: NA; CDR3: CASSRNTGVRNTQYF; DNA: TGTGCCAGCAGCCGGAATACGGGGGTTAGGAATACGCAGTATTTT
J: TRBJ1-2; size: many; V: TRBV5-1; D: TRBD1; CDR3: CASSSPTDRAGDYGYTF; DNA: TGCGCCAGCAGCTCCCCCACCGACAGGGCGGGGGACTATGGCTACACCTTC
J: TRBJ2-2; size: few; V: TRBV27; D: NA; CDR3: CASSLRLATGELFF; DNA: TGTGCCAGCAGTTTAAGGCTAGCGACCGGGGAGCTGTTTTTT
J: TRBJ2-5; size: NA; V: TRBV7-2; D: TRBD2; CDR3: CASSPFIAGGETQYF; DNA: TGTGCCAGCAGCCCGTTTATAGCGGGGGGGGAGACCCAGTACTTC
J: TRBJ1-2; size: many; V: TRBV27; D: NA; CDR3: CASSPSPGNHYGYTF; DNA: TGTGCCAGCAGTCCTAGTCCAGGGAATCACTATGGCTACACCTTC
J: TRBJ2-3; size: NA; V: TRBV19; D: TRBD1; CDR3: CASSVRTGGSDTQYF; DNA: TGTGCCAGCAGCGTACGGACAGGGGGCTCAGATACGCAGTATTTT
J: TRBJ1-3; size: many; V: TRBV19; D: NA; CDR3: CASSMQGPGNTIYF; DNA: TGTGCCAGTAGTATGCAGGGACCTGGAAACACCATATATTTT
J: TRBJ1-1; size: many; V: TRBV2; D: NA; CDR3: CASKWLTNTEAFF; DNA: TGTGCCAGCAAATGGTTGACTAACACTGAAGCTTTCTTT
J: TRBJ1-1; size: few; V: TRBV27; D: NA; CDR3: CASSLRPGSNTEAFF; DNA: TGTGCCAGCAGTTTAAGGCCAGGCTCGAACACTGAAGCTTTCTTT
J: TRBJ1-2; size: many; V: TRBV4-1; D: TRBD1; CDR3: CASSHPGQGIYGYTF; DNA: TGCGCCAGCAGCCACCCGGGACAGGGGATCTATGGCTACACCTTC
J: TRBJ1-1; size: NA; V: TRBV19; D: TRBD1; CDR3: CASSPGTGRAFF; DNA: TGTGCCAGTAGCCCGGGGACAGGTCGAGCTTTCTTT
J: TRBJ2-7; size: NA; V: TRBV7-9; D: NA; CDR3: CAISATGSGYEQYF; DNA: TGTGCCATCAGCGCAACGGGTAGCGGCTACGAGCAGTACTTC
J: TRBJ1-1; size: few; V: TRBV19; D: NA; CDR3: CASAAGTTEAFF; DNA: TGTGCCAGTGCTGCGGGGACCACTGAAGCTTTCTTT
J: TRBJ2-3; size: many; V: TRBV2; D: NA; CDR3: CASSRPGPDTQYF; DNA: TGTGCCAGCAGTAGACCAGGCCCAGATACGCAGTATTTT
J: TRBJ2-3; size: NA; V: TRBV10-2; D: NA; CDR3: CASSDPGGGGDTQYF; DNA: TGCGCCAGCAGTGACCCCGGGGGAGGGGGGGATACGCAGTATTTT
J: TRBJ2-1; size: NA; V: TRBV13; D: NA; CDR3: CASSLGHVYNEQFF; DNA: TGTGCCAGCAGCTTGGGACATGTCTACAATGAGCAGTTCTTC
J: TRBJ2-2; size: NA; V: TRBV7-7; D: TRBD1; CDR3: CASSTDRGNTGELFF; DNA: TGTGCCAGCAGTACCGACAGGGGGAACACCGGGGAGCTGTTTTTT
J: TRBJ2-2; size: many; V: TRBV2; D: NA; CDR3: CASSDRITGELFF; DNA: TGTGCCAGCAGTGACAGGATCACCGGGGAGCTGTTTTTT
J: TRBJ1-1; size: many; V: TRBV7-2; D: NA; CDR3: CASSRIGGTEAFF; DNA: TGTGCCAGCAGCCGCATAGGGGGCACTGAAGCTTTCTTT
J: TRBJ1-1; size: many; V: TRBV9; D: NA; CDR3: CASSVDPGDSEAFF; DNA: TGTGCCAGCAGCGTAGACCCCGGAGACTCTGAAGCTTTCTTT
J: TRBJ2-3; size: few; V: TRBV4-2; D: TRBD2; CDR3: CASSQNAGGPTDTQYF; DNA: TGTGCCAGCAGCCAAAACGCGGGGGGGCCCACAGATACGCAGTATTTT
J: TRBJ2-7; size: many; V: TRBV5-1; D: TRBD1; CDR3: CASSAGQGSYEQYF; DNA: TGCGCCAGCAGCGCCGGACAGGGCTCCTACGAGCAGTACTTC
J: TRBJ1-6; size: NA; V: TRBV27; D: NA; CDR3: CASRLFTVHNSPLHF; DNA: TGTGCCAGCAGACTCTTTACAGTACACAATTCACCCCTCCACTTT
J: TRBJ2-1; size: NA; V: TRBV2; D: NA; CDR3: CASAQGGWEQFF; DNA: TGTGCCAGCGCACAAGGGGGGTGGGAGCAGTTCTTC
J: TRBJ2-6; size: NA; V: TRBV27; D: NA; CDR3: CASTLIGVAGANVLTF; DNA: TGTGCCAGCACTTTAATCGGGGTAGCAGGGGCCAACGTCCTGACTTTC
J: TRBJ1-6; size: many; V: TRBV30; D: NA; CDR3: CAWSPSGFSPLHF; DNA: TGTGCCTGGAGTCCGTCGGGCTTTTCACCCCTCCACTTT
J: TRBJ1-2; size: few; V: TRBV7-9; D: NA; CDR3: CASSLAGGENGYTF; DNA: TGTGCCAGCAGCTTAGCAGGGGGGGAAAATGGCTACACCTTC
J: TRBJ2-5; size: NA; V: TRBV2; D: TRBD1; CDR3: CASSGTGGSGETQYF; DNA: TGTGCCAGCAGTGGGACAGGGGGCAGCGGGGAGACCCAGTACTTC
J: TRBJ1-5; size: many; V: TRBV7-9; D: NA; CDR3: CASSLALGEYSNQPQHF; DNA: TGTGCCAGCAGCTTAGCGCTAGGGGAATATAGCAATCAGCCCCAGCATTTT
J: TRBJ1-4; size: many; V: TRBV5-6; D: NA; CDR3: CASSRQNNEKLFF; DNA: TGTGCCAGCAGCCGACAGAACAATGAAAAACTGTTTTTT